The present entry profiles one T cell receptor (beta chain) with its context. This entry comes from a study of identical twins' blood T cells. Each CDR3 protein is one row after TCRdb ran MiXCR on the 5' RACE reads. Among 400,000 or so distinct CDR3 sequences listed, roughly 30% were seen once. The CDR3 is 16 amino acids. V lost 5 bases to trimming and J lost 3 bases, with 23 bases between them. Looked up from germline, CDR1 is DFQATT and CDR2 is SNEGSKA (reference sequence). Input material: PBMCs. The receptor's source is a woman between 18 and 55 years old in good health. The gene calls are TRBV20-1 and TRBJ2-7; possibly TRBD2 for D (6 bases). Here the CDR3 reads CSAHYSGSGLRYEQYF. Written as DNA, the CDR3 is TGCAGTGCTCACTATTCGGGTAGCGGTCTGCGCTACGAGCAGTACTTC.